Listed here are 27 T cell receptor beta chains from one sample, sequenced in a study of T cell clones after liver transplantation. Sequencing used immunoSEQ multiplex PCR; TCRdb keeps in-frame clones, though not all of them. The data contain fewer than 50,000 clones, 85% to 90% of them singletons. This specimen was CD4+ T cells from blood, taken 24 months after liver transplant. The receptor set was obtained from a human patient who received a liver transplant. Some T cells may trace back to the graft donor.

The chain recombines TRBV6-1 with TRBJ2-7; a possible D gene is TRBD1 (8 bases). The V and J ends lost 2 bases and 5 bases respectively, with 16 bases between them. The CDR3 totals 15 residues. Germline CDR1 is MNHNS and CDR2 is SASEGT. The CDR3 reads CASSEIGGDRHEQYF. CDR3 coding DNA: TGTGCCAGCAGTGAAATTGGGGGGGACAGGCACGAGCAGTACTTC.

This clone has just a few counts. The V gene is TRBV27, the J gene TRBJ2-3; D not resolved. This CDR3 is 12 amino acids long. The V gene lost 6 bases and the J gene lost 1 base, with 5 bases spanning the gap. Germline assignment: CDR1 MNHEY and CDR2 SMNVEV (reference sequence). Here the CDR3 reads CASRTRTDTQYF. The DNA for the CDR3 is TGTGCCAGCAGGACCCGCACAGATACGCAGTATTTT.

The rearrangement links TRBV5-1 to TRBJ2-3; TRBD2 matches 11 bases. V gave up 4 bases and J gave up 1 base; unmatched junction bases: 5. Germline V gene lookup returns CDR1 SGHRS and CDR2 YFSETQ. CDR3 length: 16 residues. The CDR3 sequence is CASSPLAGGGTDTQYF. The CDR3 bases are TGCGCCAGCAGCCCGCTAGCGGGGGGTGGCACAGATACGCAGTATTTT. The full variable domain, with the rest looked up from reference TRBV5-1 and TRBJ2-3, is KAGVTQTPRYLIKTRGQQVTLSCSPISGHRSVSWYQQTPGQGLQFLFEYFSETQRNKGNFPGRFSGRQFSNSRSEMNVSTLELGDSALYLCASSPLAGGGTDTQYFGPGTRLTVL.

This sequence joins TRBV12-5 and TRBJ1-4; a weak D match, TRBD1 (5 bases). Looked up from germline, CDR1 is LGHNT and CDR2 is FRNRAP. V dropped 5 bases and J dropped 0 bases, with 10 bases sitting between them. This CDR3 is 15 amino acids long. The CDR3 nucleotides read TGTGCTAGTGGTCCGGGGGTTGCAACTAATGAAAAACTGTTTTTT. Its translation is CASGPGVATNEKLFF. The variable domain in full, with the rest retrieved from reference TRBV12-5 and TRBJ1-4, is DARVTQTPRHKVTEMGQEVTMRCQPILGHNTVFWYRQTMMQGLELLAYFRNRAPLDDSGMPKDRFSAEMPDATLATLKIQPSEPRDSAVYFCASGPGVATNEKLFFGSGTQLSVL.

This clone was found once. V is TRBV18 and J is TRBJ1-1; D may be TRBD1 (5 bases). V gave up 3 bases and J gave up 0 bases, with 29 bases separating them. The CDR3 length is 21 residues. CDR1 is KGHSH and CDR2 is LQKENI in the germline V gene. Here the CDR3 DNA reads TGTGCCAGCTCACCGCCCTTAGAGTCGCTGGGACTGACGTTACTGAACACTGAAGCTTTCTTT. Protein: CASSPPLESLGLTLLNTEAFF.

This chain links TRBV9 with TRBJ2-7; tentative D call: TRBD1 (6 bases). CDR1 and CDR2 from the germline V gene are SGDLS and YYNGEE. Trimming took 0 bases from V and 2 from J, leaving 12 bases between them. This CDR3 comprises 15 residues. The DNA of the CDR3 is TGTGCCAGCAGCGTAGGGGACACTTCAACCTACGAGCAGTACTTC. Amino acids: CASSVGDTSTYEQYF.

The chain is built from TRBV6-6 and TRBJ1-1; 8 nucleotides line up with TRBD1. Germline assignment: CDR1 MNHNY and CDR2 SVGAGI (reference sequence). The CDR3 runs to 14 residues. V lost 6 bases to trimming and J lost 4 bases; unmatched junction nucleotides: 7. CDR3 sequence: CASRRMTGATEAFF. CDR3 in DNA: TGTGCCAGCAGACGGATGACAGGGGCCACTGAAGCTTTCTTT.

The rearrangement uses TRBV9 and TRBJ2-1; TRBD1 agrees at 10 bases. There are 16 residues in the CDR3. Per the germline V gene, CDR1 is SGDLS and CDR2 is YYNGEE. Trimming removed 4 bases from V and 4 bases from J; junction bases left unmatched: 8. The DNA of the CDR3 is TGTGCCAGCAGCTCTCGGACAGGGGGTTCTTACAATGAGCAGTTCTTC. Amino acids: CASSSRTGGSYNEQFF.

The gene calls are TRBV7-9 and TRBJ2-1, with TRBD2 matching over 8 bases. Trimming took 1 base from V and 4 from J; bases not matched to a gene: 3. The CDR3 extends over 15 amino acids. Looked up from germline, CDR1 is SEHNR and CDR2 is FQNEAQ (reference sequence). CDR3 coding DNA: TGTGCCAGCAGCTTAGGTCGCGGGAGGTACAATGAGCAGTTCTTC. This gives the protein CASSLGRGRYNEQFF. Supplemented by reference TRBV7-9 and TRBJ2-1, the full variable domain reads DTGVSQNPRHKITKRGQNVTFRCDPISEHNRLYWYRQTLGQGPEFLTYFQNEAQLEKSRLLSDRFSAERPKGSFSTLEIQRTEQGDSAMYLCASSLGRGRYNEQFFGPGTRLTVL.

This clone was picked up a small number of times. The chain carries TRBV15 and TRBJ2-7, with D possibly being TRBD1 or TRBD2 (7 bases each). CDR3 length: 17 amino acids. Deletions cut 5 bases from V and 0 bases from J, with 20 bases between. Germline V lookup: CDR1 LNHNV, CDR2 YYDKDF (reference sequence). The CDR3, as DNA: TGTGCCACCAGCCTACCGGGGGGAGGGACAGCCTCCTACGAGCAGTACTTC. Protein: CATSLPGGGTASYEQYF.

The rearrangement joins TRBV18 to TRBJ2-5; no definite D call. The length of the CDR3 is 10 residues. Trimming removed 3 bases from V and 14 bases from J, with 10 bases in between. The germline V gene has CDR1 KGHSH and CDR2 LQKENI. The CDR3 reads CASSPENPYF. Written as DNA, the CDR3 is TGTGCCAGCTCACCGGAGAACCCCTACTTC.

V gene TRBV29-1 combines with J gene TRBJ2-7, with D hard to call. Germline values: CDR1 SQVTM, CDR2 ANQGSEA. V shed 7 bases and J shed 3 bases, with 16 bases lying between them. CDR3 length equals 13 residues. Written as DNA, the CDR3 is TGCAGCGCTCAGCAAGGATTAAACTACGAGCAGTACTTC. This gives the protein CSAQQGLNYEQYF.

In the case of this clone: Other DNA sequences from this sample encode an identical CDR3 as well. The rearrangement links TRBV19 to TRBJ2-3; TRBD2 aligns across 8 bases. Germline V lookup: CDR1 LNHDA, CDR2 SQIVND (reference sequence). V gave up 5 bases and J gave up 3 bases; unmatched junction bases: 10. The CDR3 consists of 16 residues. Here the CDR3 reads CASSLQRGLSTDTQYF. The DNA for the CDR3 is TGTGCCAGTAGTCTTCAGCGGGGGTTAAGTACAGATACGCAGTATTTT.

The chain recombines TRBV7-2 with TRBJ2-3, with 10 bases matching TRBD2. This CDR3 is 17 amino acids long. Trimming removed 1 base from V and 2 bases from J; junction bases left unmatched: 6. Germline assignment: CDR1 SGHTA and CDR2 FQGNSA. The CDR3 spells CASSLGSGGALTDTQYF. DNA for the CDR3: TGTGCCAGCAGCTTAGGCAGCGGGGGGGCCCTCACAGATACGCAGTATTTT.

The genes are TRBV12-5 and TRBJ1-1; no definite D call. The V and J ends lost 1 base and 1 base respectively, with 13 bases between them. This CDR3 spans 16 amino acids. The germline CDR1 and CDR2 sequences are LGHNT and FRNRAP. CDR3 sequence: CASGLDNGVWNTEAFF. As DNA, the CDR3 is TGTGCTAGTGGTTTGGACAACGGCGTTTGGAACACTGAAGCTTTCTTT.

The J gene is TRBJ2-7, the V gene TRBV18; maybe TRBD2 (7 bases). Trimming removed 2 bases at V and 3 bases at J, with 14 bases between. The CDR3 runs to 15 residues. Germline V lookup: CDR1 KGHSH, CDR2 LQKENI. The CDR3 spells CASSPRPGGYYEQYF. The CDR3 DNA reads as TGTGCCAGCTCACCAAGGCCGGGGGGCTACTACGAGCAGTACTTC.

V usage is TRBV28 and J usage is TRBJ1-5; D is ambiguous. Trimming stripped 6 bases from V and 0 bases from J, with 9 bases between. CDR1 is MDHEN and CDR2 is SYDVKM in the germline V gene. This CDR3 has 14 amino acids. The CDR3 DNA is TGTGCCAGCAGCCTCGGAATTAGCAATCAGCCCCAGCATTTT. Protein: CASSLGISNQPQHF.

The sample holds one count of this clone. CDR3 nucleotides: TGTGCCAGCTCACGCCAGGCCTCCTACGAGCAGTACTTC. This gives the protein CASSRQASYEQYF. The chain employs TRBV18 and TRBJ2-7; unclear D gene. The germline V and J ends were trimmed by 4 bases and 0 bases, with 7 bases remaining between them. Per germline, CDR1 KGHSH and CDR2 LQKENI. CDR3 length: 13 amino acids. The variable domain in full, completed from reference TRBV18 and TRBJ2-7, reads NAGVMQNPRHLVRRRGQEARLRCSPMKGHSHVYWYRQLPEEGLKFMVYLQKENIIDESGMPKERFSAEFPKEGPSILRIQQVVRGDSAAYFCASSRQASYEQYFGPGTRLTVT.

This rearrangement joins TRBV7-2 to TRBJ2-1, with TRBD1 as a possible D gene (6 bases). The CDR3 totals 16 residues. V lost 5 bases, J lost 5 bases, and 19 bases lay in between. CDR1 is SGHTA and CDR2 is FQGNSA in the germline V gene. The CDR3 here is CASSTYRARVDNEQFF. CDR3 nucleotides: TGTGCCAGCAGCACATACAGGGCACGGGTGGACAATGAGCAGTTCTTC.

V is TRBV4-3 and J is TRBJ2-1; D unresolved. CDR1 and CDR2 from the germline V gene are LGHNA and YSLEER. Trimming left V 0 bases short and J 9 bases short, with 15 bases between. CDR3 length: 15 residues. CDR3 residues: CASSQDVLSRGEQFF. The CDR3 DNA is TGCGCCAGCAGCCAAGACGTCTTATCTCGTGGTGAGCAGTTCTTC.

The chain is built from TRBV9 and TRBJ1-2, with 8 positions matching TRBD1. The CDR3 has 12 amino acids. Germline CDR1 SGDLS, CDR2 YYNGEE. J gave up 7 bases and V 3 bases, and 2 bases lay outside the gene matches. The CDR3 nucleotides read TGTGCCAGCAGCGCGACAGGGGTTGGCTACACCTTC. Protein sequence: CASSATGVGYTF. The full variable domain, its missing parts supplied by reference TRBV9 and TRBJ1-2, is DSGVTQTPKHLITATGQRVTLRCSPRSGDLSVYWYQQSLDQGLQFLIQYYNGEERAKGNILERFSAQQFPDLHSELNLSSLELGDSALYFCASSATGVGYTFGSGTRLTVV.

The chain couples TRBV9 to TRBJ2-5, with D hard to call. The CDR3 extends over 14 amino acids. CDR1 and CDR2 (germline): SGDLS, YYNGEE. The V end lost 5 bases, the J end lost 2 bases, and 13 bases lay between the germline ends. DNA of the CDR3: TGTGCCAGCAGTACCGGTAGACGGCAAGAGACCCAGTACTTC. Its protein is CASSTGRRQETQYF.

The CDR3 sequence is CASSLRLAGGNEQFF. The CDR3 DNA sequence: TGTGCCAGCAGCCTCCGACTAGCGGGGGGGAATGAGCAGTTCTTC. The genes are TRBV7-8 and TRBJ2-1, with TRBD2 matching over 14 bases. CDR1 and CDR2 from the germline V gene are SGHVS and FQNEAQ. This CDR3 is 15 amino acids long. With V trimmed by 5 bases and J by 7 bases, 4 bases remained unmatched.

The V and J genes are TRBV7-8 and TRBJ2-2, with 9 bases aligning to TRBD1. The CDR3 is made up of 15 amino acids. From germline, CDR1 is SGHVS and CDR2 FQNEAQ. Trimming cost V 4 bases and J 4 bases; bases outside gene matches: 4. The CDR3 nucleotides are TGTGCCAGCAGCTCACAGGGGGCTGGCACCGGGGAGCTGTTTTTT. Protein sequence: CASSSQGAGTGELFF.

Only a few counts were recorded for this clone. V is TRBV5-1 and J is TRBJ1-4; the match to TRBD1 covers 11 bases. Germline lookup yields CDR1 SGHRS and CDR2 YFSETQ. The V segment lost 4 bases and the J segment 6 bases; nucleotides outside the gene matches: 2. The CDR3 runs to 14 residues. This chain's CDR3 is CASSMGQGDEKLFF. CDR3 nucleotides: TGCGCCAGCAGCATGGGACAGGGGGATGAAAAACTGTTTTTT.

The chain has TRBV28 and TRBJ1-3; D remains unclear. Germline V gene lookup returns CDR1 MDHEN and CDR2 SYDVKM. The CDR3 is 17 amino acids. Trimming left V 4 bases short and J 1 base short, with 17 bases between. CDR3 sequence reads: CASSSTLGWGSGNTIYF. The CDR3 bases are TGTGCCAGCAGTTCCACCCTCGGATGGGGATCTGGAAACACCATATATTTT.

The CDR3 is CSVEGDAAGGYTF. The CDR3 bases are TGCAGCGTTGAAGGCGACGCTGCTGGAGGCTACACCTTC. This chain links TRBV29-1 with TRBJ1-2; no definite D call. In germline, CDR1 is SQVTM, CDR2 ANQGSEA. Trimming took off 1 base at V and 8 bases at J, with 14 bases between the two ends. The CDR3 loop spans 13 amino acids.